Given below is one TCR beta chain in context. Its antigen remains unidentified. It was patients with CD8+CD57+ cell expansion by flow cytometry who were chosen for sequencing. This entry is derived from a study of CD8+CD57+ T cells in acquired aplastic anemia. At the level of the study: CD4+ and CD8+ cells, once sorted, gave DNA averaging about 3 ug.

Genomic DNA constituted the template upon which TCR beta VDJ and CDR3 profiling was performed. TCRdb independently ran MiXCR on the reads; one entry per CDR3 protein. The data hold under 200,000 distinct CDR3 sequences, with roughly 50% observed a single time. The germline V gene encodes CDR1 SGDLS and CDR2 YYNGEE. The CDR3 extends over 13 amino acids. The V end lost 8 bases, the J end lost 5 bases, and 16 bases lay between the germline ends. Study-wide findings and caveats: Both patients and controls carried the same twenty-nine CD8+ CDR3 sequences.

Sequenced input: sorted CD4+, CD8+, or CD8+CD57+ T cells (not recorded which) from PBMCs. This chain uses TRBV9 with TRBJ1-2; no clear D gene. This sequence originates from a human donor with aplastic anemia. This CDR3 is CARERTVTYGYTF. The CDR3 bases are TGTGCCAGGGAGAGGACGGTCACTTATGGCTACACCTTC.